This record concerns one T cell receptor (beta chain) sequence. The antigen is unknown. These data originate in a study of T cells after yellow fever vaccination. Trimming took 0 bases from V and 2 from J, leaving 6 bases between them. The germline V gene encodes CDR1 SGHRS and CDR2 YFSETQ. The CDR3 contains 14 residues. Study-level findings and limits: The study noted that FACS-sorted repertoires could contain abundant clonotypes contaminating from the bulk population. Among primary-vaccination clones, most reappeared after the booster, at roughly 95% for CD4 and approximately 88% for CD8.

TCRdb fed the 5' RACE reads into MiXCR, producing one record per CDR3 protein. Of 200,000 or so distinct CDR3 sequences in the sample, roughly 6.2% were seen once. Material: CD4+ T cells sorted from PBMCs, obtained on the day of the yellow fever booster vaccination. The J gene is TRBJ1-3, the V gene TRBV5-1; perhaps TRBD1 as D (5 bases). The receptor was isolated from a young man who received the YFV17D yellow fever vaccine. For the CDR3, the DNA is TGCGCCAGCAGCTTGGAGACAGCTGGAAACACCATATATTTT. Its protein is CASSLETAGNTIYF.